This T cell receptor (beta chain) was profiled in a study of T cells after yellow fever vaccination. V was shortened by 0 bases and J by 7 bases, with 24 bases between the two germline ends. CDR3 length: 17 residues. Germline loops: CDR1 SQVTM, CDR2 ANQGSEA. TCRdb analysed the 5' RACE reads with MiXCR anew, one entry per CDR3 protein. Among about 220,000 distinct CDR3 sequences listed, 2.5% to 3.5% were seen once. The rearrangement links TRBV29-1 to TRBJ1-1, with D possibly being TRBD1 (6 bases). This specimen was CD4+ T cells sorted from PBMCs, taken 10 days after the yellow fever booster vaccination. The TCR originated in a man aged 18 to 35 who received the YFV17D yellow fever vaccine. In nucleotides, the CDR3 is TGCAGCGTTGAAGATCCCCACGACCCTGCAGGGGCGTTTGAAGCTTTCTTT. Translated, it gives CSVEDPHDPAGAFEAFF.